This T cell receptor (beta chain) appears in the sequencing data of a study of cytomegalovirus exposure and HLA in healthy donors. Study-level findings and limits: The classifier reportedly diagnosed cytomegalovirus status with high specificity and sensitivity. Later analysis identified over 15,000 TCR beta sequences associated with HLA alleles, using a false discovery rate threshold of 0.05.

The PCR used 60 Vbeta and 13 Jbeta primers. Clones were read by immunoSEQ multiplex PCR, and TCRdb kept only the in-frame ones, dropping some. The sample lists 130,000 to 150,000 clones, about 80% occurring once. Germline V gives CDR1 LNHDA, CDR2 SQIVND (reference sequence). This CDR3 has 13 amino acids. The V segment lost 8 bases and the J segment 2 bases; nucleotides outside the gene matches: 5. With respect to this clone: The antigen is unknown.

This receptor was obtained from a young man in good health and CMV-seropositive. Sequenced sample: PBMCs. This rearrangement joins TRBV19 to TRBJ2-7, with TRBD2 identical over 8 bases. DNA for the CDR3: TGTGCCAGTGGTGGCGGGGGGACCTACGAGCAGTACTTC. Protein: CASGGGGTYEQYF.